This entry concerns a single TCR beta chain. Its specificity is not known. The data belong to a study of shared clonotypes between healthy human individuals. Broader study findings: A generally larger estimated richness was seen in naive subsets than in memory subsets.

Germline V gene sequence: CDR1 SGHRS, CDR2 YFSETQ. CDR3 length equals 17 residues. Trimming cost V 4 bases and J 0 bases, with 17 bases left between them. Replicate PCRs for sorted subsets used 200 ng DNA; this equaled around 28,000 T cell genomes. Methods used by the authors: Sequence data from immunoSEQ were junction-only and lacked quality scores; consequently, filtering differed. Measured with immunoSEQ multiplex PCR; TCRdb has only the in-frame clones, and not every one. V, J and clone size were drawn from that table, and D and trimming were deduced from the DNA. Of some 1,600,000 clones listed, under 99% were seen once; the top ten hold about 0.45%. CD45RA-negative memory and CD45RA+ naive subsets were split from the CD4+ cells.

This sequence originates from a man aged 25 to 40 in good health. Sequenced: naive CD4+ T cells sorted from blood. As to subset: CD45RA+ positively selected. The chain is built from TRBV5-1 and TRBJ2-4; possible D gene TRBD1, 6 bases. CDR3 amino acids: CASSPPTGIEAKNIQYF. For the CDR3, the DNA is TGCGCCAGCAGCCCCCCCACAGGGATTGAAGCCAAAAACATTCAGTACTTC.